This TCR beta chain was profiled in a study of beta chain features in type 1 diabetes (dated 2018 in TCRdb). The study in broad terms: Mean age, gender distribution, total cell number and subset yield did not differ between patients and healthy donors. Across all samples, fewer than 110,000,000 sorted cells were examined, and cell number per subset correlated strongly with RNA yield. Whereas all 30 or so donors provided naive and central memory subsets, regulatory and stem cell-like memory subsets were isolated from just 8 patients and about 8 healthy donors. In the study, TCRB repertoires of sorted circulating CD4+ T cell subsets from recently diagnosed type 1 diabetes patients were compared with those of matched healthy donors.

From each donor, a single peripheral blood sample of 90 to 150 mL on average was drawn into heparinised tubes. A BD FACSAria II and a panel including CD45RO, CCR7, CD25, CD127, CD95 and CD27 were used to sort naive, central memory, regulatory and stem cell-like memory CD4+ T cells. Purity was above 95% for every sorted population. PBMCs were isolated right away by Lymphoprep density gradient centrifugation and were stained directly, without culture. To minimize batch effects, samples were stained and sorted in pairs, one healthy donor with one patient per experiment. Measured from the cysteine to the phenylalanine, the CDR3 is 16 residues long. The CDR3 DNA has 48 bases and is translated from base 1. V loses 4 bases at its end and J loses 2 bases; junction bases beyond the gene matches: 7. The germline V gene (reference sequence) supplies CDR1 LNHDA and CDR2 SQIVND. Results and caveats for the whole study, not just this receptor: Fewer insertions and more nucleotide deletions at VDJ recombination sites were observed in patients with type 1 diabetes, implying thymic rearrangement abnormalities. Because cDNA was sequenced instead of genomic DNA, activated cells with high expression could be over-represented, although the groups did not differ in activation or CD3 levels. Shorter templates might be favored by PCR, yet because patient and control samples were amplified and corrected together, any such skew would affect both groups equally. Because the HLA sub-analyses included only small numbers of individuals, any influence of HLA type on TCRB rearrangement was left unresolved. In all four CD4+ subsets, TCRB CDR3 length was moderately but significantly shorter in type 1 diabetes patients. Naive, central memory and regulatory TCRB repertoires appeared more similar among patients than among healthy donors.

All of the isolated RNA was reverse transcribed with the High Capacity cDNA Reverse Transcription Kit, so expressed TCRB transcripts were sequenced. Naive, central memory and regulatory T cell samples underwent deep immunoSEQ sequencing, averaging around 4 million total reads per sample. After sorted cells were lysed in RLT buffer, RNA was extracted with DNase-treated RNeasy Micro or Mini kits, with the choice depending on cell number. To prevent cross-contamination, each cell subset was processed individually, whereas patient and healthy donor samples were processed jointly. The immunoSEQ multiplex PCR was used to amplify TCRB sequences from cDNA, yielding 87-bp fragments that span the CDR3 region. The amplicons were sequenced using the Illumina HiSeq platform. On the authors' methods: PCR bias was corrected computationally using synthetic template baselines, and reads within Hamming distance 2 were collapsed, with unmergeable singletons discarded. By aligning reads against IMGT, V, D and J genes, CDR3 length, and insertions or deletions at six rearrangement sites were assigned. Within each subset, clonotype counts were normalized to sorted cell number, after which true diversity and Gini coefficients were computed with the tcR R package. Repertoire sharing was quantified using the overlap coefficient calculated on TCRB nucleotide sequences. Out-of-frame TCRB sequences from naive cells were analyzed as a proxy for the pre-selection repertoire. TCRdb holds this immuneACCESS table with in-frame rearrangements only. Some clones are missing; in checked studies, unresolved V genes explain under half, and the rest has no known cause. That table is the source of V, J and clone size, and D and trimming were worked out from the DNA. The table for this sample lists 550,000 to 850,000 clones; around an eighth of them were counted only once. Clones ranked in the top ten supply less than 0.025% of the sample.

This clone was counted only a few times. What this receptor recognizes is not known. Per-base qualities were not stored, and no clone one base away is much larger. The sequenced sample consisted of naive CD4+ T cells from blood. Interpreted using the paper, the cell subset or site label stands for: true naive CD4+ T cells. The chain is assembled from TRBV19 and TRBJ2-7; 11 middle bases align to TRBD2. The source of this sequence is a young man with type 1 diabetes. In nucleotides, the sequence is TGTGCCAGTAGTAACGGACTAGCGGGTTACCCCTACGAGCAGTACTTC. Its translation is CASSNGLAGYPYEQYF. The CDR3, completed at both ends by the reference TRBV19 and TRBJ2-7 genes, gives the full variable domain DGGITQSPKYLFRKEGQNVTLSCEQNLNHDAMYWYRQDPGQGLRLIYYSQIVNDFQKGDIAEGYSVSREKKESFPLTVTSAQKNPTAFYLCASSNGLAGYPYEQYFGPGTRLTVT.